This TCR beta chain was obtained from a study of blood T cell repertoires in COVID-19. In the study overall: Sites in the United States, Italy and Spain provided acute and convalescent COVID-19 samples. T cells, B-cell-depleted T cells, or PBMCs supplied cDNA or gDNA.

Methods used by the authors: From reference gene primer amplification, estimates of nucleated cell counts were derived. The data were produced by immunoSEQ multiplex PCR, yet TCRdb's version contains in-frame clones alone and is incomplete. V and J calls and clone size are copied from that table; D and trimming were computed from the DNA. The table records fewer than 80,000 clones, 70% to 75% of them present only once. The CDR3 extends over 16 amino acids. The trim removed 1 base at V and 4 bases at J, leaving 5 bases unmatched. Germline loops: CDR1 SGHRS, CDR2 YFSETQ. The chain couples TRBV5-1 to TRBJ2-1, with 10 positions matching TRBD2. This clonotype originated in a man aged 60-69 years with acute or convalescent COVID-19. Sequences were obtained from peripheral blood. The CDR3 is CASSLKREGGYNEQFF. The CDR3 DNA is TGCGCCAGCAGCTTGAAGCGGGAGGGAGGGTACAATGAGCAGTTCTTC.